This TCR beta chain was captured in a study of identical twins. Study results and limitations: The same donors were not followed; conclusions instead depended on cross-sectional statistical analysis.

This clonotype was seen a few times. Its antigen is as yet unknown. Via MiXCR, TCRdb re-called the 5' RACE reads, giving one row per CDR3 protein. Of about 660,000 distinct CDR3 sequences detected, roughly 8% appear once; the ten largest clones hold 0.75% to 1%. This sample also appeared in a second study, on yellow fever vaccine responses in identical twins. That source notes: Twins showed a vaccine T cell response that reportedly seemed partly convergent, partly personalized.

The material sequenced was PBMCs. The source is a young woman in good health.

The CDR3 region has the DNA TGTGCCTGGACCACTAGCGGAGGCTACGAGCAGTACTTC. This gives the protein CAWTTSGGYEQYF. J is TRBJ2-7 and V is TRBV30; 8 nucleotides align to TRBD2. The CDR3 is 13 residues long. Trimming at V came to 4 bases and at J to 3 bases, leaving 5 bases not matched to a gene. The V gene's germline CDR1 is GTSNPN and CDR2 SVGIG (reference sequence).